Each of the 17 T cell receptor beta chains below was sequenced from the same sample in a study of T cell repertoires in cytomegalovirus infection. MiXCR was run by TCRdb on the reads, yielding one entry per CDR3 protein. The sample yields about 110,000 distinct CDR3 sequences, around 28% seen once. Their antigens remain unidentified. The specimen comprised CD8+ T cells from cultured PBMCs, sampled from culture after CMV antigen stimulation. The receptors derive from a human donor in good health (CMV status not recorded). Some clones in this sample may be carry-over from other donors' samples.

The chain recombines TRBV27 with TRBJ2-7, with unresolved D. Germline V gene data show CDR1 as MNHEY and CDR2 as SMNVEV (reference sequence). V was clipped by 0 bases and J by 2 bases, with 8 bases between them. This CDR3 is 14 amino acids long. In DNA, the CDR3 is TGTGCCAGCAGTTTATCGATCCAACCCTACGAGCAGTACTTC. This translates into CASSLSIQPYEQYF.

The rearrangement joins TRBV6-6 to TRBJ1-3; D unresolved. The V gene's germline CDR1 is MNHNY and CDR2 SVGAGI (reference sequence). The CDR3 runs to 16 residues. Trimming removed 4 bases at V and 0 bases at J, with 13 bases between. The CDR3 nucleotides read TGTGCCAGCAGTTCACCCGGGGAGTACTCTGGAAACACCATATATTTT. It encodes CASSSPGEYSGNTIYF.

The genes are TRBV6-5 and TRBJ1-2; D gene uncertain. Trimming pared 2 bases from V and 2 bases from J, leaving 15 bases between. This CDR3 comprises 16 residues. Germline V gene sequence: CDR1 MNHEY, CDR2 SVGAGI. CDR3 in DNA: TGTGCCAGCAGTTACCTGGGCTGGGCCGACAACTATGGCTACACCTTC. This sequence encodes CASSYLGWADNYGYTF.

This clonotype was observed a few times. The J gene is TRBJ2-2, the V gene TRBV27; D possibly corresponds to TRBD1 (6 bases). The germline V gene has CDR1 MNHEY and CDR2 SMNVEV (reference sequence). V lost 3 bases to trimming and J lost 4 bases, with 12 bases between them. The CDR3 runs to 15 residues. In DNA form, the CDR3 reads TGTGCCAGCAGTTTTTCCGGCAGGGGCACCGGGGAGCTGTTTTTT. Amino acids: CASSFSGRGTGELFF.

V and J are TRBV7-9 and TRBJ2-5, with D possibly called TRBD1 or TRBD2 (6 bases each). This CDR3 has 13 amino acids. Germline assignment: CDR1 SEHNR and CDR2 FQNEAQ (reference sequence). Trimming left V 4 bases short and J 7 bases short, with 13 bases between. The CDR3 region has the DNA TGTGCCAGCAGCTACCCGGGGGCCGCGACCCAGTACTTC. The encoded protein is CASSYPGAATQYF.

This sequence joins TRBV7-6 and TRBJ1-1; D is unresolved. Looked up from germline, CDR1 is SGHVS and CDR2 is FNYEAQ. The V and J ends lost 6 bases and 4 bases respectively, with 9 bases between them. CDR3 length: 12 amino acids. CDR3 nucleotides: TGTGCCAGCAGTCTCGAGATCACTGAAGCTTTCTTT. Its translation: CASSLEITEAFF.

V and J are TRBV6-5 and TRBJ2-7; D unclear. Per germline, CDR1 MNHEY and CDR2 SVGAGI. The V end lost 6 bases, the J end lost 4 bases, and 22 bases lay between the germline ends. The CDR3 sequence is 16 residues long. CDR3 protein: CASRSPASLFFYEQYF. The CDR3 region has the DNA TGTGCCAGCAGGTCGCCCGCCAGCCTATTCTTTTACGAGCAGTACTTC.

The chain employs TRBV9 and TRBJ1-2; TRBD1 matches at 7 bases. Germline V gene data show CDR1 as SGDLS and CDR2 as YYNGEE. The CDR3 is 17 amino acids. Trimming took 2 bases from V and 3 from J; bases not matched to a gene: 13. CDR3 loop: CASSVRIDRVDHYGYTF. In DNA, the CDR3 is TGTGCCAGCAGCGTGCGGATAGACAGGGTCGATCACTATGGCTACACCTTC.

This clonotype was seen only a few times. In nucleotides, the CDR3 is TGTGCCAGCAGCCTCTCACCTACAGGGGGCTTCCTCGAGCAGTACTTC. It translates to CASSLSPTGGFLEQYF. The chain recombines TRBV7-2 with TRBJ2-7; 9 nucleotides line up with TRBD1. V dropped 5 bases and J dropped 6; count of bases not matched to a gene: 14. In germline, CDR1 is SGHTA, CDR2 FQGNSA. This CDR3 is 16 amino acids long.

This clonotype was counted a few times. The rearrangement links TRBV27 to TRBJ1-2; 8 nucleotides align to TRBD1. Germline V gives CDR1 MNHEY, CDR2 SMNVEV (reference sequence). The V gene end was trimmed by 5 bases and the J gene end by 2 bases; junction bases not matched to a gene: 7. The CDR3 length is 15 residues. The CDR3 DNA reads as TGTGCCAGCAGTCGACAGGGGCAAGGAAACTATGGCTACACCTTC. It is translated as CASSRQGQGNYGYTF.

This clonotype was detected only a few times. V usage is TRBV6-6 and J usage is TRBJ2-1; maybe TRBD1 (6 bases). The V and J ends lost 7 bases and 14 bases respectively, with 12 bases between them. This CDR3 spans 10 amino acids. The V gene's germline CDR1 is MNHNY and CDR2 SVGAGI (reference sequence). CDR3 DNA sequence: TGTGCCAGCATTACAGGGTCGGAGTTCTTC. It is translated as CASITGSEFF.

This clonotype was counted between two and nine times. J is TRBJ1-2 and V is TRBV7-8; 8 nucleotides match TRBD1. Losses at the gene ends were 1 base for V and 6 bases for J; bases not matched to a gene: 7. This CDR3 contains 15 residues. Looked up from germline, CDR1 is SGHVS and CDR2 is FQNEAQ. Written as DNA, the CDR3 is TGTGCCAGCAGCTTAGGAGGACAGGGTTACCATGGCTACACCTTC. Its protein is CASSLGGQGYHGYTF. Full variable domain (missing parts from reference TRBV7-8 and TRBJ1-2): GAGVSQSPRYKVAKRGQDVALRCDPISGHVSLFWYQQALGQGPEFLTYFQNEAQLDKSGLPSDRFFAERPEGSVSTLKIQRTQQEDSAVYLCASSLGGQGYHGYTFGSGTRLTVV.

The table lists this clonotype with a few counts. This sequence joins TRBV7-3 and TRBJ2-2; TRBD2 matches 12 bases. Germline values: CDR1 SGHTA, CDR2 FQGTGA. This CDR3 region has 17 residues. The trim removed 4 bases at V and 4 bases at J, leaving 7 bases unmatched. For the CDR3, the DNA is TGTGCCAGCAGCTCACGACTAGCGGGGGCCGGCACCGGGGAGCTGTTTTTT. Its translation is CASSSRLAGAGTGELFF.

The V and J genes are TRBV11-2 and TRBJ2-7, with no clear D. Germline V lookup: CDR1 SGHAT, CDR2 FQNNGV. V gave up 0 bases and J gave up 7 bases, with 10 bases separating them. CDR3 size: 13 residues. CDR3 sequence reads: CASSLDPTREQYF. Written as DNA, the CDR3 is TGTGCCAGCAGCTTAGATCCTACAAGGGAGCAGTACTTC. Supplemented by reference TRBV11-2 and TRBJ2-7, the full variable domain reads EAGVAQSPRYKIIEKRQSVAFWCNPISGHATLYWYQQILGQGPKLLIQFQNNGVVDDSQLPKDRFSAERLKGVDSTLKIQPAKLEDSAVYLCASSLDPTREQYFGPGTRLTVT.

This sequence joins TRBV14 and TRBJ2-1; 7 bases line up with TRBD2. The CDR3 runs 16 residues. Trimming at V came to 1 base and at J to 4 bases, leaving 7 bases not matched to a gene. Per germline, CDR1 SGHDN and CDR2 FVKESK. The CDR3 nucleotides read TGTGCCAGCAGCCAAGTCGACGGCGGGGGATACAATGAGCAGTTCTTC. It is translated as CASSQVDGGGYNEQFF.

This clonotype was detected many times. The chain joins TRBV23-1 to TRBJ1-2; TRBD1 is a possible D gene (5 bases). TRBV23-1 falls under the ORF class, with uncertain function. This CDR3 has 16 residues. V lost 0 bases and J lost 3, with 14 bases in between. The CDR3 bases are TGCGCCAGCAGTCAATCCACCAGGACACGGGACTATGGCTACACCTTC. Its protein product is CASSQSTRTRDYGYTF.

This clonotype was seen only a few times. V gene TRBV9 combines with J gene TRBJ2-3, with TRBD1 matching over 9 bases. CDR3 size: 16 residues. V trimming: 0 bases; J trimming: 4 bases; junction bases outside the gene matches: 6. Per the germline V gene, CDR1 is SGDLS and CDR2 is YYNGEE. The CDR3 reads CASSVVGDRAPDTQYF. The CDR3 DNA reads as TGTGCCAGCAGCGTAGTTGGGGACAGGGCTCCAGATACGCAGTATTTT.